This T cell receptor beta chain was identified during a study of cytomegalovirus exposure and HLA in healthy donors. Study observations and caveats: Researchers counted approximately 160 TCR beta chains as cytomegalovirus-associated. Using the classifier, cytomegalovirus status was reportedly diagnosed with high specificity and sensitivity. Through in vitro validation, a few CMV-associated chains were shown to be specific for CMV antigens.

From germline, CDR1 is MDHEN and CDR2 SYDVKM. The CDR3 is made up of 14 amino acids. V lost 5 bases and J lost 0, with 10 bases in between. Assay: immunoSEQ multiplex PCR; the TCRdb copy retains only in-frame clones and omits some. The repertoire includes fewer than 200,000 clones, roughly nine tenths of them detected once, and about 7.2% sits in the top ten. A note on this clone: What it recognizes is unknown.

Sequences were obtained from PBMCs. This chain links TRBV28 with TRBJ1-1, with D uncertain. This TCR derives from a man between 25 and 39 years old in good health and CMV-seropositive. CDR3: CASSLAALNTEAFF. The CDR3 nucleotides are TGTGCCAGCAGTCTGGCAGCCTTGAACACTGAAGCTTTCTTT.